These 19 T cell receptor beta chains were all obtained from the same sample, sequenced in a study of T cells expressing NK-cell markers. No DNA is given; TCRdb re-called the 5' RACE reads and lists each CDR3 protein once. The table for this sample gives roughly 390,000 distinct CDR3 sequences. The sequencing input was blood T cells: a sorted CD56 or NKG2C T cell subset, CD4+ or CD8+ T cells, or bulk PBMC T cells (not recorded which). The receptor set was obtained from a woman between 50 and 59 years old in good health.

The CDR3 here is CATSDPKAGPYNEQFF. The chain couples TRBV24-1 to TRBJ2-1; TCRdb selects TRBD2, and the lack of DNA leaves this call unchecked. CDR3 length equals 16 residues. From germline, CDR1 is KGHDR and CDR2 SFDVKD.

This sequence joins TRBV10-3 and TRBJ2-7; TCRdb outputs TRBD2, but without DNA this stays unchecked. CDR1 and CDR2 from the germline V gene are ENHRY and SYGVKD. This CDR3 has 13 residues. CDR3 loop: CAISLAGAGEQYF.

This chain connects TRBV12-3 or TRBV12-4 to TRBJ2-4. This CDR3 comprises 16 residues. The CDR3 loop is CASSLRVGIGKNIQYF.

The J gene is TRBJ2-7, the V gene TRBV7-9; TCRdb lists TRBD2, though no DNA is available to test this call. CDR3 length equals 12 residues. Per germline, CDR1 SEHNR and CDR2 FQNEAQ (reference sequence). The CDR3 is CASTASGYEQYF.

CDR3 amino acids: CASSLVRGRALGYEQYF. The chain carries TRBV7-9 and TRBJ2-7; the TCRdb call, TRBD2, lacks DNA for checking. The CDR3 loop spans 17 amino acids. Germline assignment: CDR1 SEHNR and CDR2 FQNEAQ (reference sequence).

CDR3 sequence: CASRPSRQSSYNEQFF. J is TRBJ2-1 and V is TRBV19. CDR1 and CDR2 (germline): LNHDA, SQIVND (reference sequence). CDR3 length equals 16 residues.

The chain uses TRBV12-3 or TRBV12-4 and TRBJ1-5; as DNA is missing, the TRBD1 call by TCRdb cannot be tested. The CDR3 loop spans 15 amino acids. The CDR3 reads CASSLARTGNQPQHF.

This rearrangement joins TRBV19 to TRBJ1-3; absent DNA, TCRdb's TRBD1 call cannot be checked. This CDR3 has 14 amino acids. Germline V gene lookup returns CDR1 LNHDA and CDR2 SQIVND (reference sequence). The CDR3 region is CASINPPPGNTIYF.

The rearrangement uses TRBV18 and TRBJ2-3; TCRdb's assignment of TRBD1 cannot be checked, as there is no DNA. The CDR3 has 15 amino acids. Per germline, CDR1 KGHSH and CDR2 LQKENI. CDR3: CASSPRTTGSDTQYF.

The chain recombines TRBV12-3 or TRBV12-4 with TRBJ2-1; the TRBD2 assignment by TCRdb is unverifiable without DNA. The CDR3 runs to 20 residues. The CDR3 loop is CASSPHLGLAGGTSYNEQFF.

CDR3 region: CASSPHGELFF. V is TRBV3-1 and J is TRBJ2-2. CDR3 length equals 11 residues. Germline V gene lookup returns CDR1 LGHDT and CDR2 YNNKEL (reference sequence).

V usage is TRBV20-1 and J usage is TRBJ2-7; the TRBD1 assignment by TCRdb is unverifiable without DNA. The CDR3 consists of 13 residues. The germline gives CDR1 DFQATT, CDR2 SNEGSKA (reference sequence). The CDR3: CSAQDQGLHEQYF.

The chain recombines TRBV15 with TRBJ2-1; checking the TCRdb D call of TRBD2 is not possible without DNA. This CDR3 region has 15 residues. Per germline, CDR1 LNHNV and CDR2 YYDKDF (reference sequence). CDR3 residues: CATSREGLSYNEQFF. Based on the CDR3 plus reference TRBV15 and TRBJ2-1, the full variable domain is DAMVIQNPRYQVTQFGKPVTLSCSQTLNHNVMYWYQQKSSQAPKLLFHYYDKDFNNEADTPDNFQSRRPNTSFCFLDIRSPGLGDTAMYLCATSREGLSYNEQFFGPGTRLTVL.

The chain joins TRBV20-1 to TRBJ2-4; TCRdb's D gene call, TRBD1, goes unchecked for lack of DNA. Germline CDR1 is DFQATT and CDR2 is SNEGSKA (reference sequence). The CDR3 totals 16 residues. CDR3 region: CSARGQVDRAKNIQYF.

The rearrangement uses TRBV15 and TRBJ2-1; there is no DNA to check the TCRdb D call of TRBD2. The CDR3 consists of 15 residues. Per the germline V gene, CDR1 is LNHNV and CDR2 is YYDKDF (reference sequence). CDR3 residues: CATSRVLAGDREQFF.

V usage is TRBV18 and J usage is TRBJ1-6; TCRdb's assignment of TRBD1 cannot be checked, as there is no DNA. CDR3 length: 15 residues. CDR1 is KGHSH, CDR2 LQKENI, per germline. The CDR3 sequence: CASSRAGEYNSPLHF.

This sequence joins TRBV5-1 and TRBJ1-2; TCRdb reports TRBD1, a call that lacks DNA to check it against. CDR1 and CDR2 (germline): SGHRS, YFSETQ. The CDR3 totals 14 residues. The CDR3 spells CASSLGDRGYGYTF.

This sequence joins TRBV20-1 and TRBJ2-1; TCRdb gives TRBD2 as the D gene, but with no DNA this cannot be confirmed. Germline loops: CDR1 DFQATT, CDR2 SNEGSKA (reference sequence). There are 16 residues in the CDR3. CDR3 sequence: CSARALAGGIGNEQFF.

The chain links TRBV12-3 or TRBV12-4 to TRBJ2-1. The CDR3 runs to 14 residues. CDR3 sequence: CASSLGLQPIEQFF.